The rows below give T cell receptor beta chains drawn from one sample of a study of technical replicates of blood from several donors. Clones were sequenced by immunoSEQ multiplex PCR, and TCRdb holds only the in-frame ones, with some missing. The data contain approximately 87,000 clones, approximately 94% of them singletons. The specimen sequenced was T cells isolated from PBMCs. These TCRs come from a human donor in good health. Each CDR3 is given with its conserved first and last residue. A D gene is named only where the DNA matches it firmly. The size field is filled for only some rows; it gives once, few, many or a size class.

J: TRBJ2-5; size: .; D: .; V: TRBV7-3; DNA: TGTGCCAGCAGCCCTGGCTCGCGGGAGACCCAGTACTTC; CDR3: CASSPGSRETQYF
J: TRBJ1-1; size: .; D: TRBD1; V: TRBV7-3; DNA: TGTGCCAGCAGCCCCGGACAGGGGGTGAACACTGAAGCTTTCTTT; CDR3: CASSPGQGVNTEAFF
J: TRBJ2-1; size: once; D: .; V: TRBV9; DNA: TGTGCCAGCAGCGTAGAGAGCACCTACAATGAGCAGTTCTTC; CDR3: CASSVESTYNEQFF
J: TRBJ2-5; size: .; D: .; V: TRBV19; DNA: TGTGCCAGTAATGTCCCGCGGGGACCTGGCCAAGAGACCCAGTACTTC; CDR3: CASNVPRGPGQETQYF
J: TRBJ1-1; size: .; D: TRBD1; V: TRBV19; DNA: TGTGCCACCGGGACAGGGGGGACTGAAGCTTTCTTT; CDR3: CATGTGGTEAFF
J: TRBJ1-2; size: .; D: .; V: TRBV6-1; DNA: TGTGCCAGCAGTGATTATGTCAGGCCTAACTATGGCTACACCTTC; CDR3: CASSDYVRPNYGYTF
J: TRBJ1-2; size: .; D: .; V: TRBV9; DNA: TGTGCCAGCAGCGTAGGGGGGGGTGGCTACACCTTC; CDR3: CASSVGGGGYTF
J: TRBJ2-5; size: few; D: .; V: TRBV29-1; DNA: TGCAGCGTTGAAGACCAAACTAGCATGGAGACCCAGTACTTC; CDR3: CSVEDQTSMETQYF
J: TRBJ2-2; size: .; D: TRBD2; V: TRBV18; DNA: TGTGCCAGCTCACCAATTCGACTAGCGGGATGGGACACCGGGGAGCTGTTTTTT; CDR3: CASSPIRLAGWDTGELFF
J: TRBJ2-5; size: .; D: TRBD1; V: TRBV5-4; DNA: TGTGCCAGCAGCTCAAAAAAGACAGGGATTGTCGAGACCCAGTACTTC; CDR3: CASSSKKTGIVETQYF
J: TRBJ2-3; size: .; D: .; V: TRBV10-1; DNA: TGCGCCAGCAGTGGCGGTGCAGCGGGCGAGGTAGATACGCAGTATTTT; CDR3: CASSGGAAGEVDTQYF
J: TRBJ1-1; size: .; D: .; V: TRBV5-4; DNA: TGTGCCAGCACCGATGGGGGCGTTGGGGTAGCTTTCTTT; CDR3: CASTDGGVGVAFF
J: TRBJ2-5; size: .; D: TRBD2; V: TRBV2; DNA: TGTGCCAGCAGAGGGACTAGCGGGAGTGGAGAGACCCAGTACTTC; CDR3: CASRGTSGSGETQYF
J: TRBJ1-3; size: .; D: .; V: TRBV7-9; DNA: TGTGCCAGCAGCTTACGGGGGATTGGAAACACCATATATTTT; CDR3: CASSLRGIGNTIYF
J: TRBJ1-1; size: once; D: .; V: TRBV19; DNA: TGTGCCAGTACCTATAAAATGGACACTGAAGCTTTCTTT; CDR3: CASTYKMDTEAFF
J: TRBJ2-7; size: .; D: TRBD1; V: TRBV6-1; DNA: TGTGCCAGCAGTTCCGGGACAGCCTACTCCTACGAGCAGTACTTC; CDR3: CASSSGTAYSYEQYF
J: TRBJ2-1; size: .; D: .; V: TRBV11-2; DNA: TGTGCCAGCAGCCAAGGTTCGGTAAGAGGGTACAATGAGCAGTTCTTC; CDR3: CASSQGSVRGYNEQFF
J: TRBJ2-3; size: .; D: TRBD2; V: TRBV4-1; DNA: TGCGCCAGCAGCCAAAGTTTCAGCGGGAACACAGATACGCAGTATTTT; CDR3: CASSQSFSGNTDTQYF
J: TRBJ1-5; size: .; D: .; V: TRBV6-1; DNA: TGTGCCAGCAGTGAAGCGCCCGGGGATCAGCCCCAGCATTTT; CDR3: CASSEAPGDQPQHF
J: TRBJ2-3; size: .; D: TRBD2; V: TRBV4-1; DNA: TGCGCCAGCAGCCAATCATGGCTAGCGGGAGGAGATACGCAGTATTTT; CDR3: CASSQSWLAGGDTQYF
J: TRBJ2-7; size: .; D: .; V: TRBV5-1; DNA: TGCGCCAGCAGCCGTGACACCAATTACGAGCAGTACTTC; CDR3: CASSRDTNYEQYF
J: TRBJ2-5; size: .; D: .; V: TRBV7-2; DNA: TGTGCCAGCAGCTTGGGACTCGGGTTCTACTTC; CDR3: CASSLGLGFYF
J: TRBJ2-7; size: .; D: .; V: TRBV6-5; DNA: TGTGCCAGCAGTTACCGGACAGATTCCTACGAGCAGTACTTC; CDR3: CASSYRTDSYEQYF
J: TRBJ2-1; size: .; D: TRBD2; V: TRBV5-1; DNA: TGCGCCAGCAGCTTAGGACTTAAAGCGGGAGACTACAATGAGCAGTTCTTC; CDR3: CASSLGLKAGDYNEQFF
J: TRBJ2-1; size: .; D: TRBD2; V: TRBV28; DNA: TGTGCCAGCAGTTTACGGATTCTAGCGGGAGGGCCGGAATACTACAATGAGCAGTTCTTC; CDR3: CASSLRILAGGPEYYNEQFF
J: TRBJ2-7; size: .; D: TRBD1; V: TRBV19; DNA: TGTGCCAGTCGTAGGACAGGGAGCTCCTACGAGCAGTACTTC; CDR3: CASRRTGSSYEQYF
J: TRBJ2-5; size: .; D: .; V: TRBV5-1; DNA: TGCGCCAGCAGCTTGTTAGGACAGTACCAAGAGACCCAGTACTTC; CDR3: CASSLLGQYQETQYF
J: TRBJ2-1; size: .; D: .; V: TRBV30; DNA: TGTGCCTGGAGTGGAGCCTATGAGCAGTTCTTC; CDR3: CAWSGAYEQFF
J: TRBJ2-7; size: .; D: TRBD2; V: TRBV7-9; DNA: TGTGCCAGCAGCCCCGGGGTAGCGGGTATCTACGAGCAGTACTTC; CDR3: CASSPGVAGIYEQYF
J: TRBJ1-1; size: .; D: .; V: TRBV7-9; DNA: TGTGCCAGCAGCTTACAGGGCCGCGGTATTAACACTGAAGCTTTCTTT; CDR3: CASSLQGRGINTEAFF
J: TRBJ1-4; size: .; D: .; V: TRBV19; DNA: TGTGCCAGTAGCACCACAGGGCGCGAAAAACTGTTTTTT; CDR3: CASSTTGREKLFF
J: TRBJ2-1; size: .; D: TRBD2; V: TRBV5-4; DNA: TGTGCCAGCAGCTTGGGCCAGGGGAGCGGGAGGGTCTATGAGCAGTTCTTC; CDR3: CASSLGQGSGRVYEQFF
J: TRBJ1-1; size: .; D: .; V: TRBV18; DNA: TGTGCCAGCTCACCCAGCCCCCAGGGGAGTGGTACTGAAGCTTTCTTT; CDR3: CASSPSPQGSGTEAFF
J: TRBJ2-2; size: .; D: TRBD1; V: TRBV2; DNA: TGTGCCAGCAGTGAAGCAGGGACAGACACCGGGGAGCTGTTTTTT; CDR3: CASSEAGTDTGELFF
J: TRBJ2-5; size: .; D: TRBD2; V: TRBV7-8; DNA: TGTGCCAGCAGCTCAATTAGCGGGAGGGCTGGCGAGACCCAGTACTTC; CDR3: CASSSISGRAGETQYF
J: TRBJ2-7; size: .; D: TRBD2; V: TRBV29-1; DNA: TGCAGCGTTGGTAGCGGGAGGTCCTCCTACGAGCAGTACTTC; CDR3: CSVGSGRSSYEQYF
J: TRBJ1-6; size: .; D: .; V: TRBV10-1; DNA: TGCGCCAGCAGTGAGTCTCAGGGGTCTTCACCCCTCCACTTT; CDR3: CASSESQGSSPLHF